This entry features one TCR beta chain sequence. Its specificity is unknown. The data were produced by immunoSEQ multiplex PCR, yet TCRdb's version contains in-frame clones alone and is incomplete. The sample contains around 8,400 clones, 81% of which appear only once. The sample originates from a study of T cell clonotyping in hematopoietic cell transplantation. Regarding the study as a whole: Few recipient clonotypes overlapped donors; over 95% were de novo at given depth. After transplant, recipient diversity fell while pathologically expanded clonotypes grew through day 180.

Germline assignment: CDR1 SNHLY and CDR2 FYNNEI. V was shortened by 2 bases and J by 4 bases, with 14 bases between the two germline ends. CDR3 size: 15 residues. Recipients were bled about 28 days pretransplant and at posttransplant days 30, 100, 180. The sample was peripheral blood mononuclear cells, taken 180 days after allogeneic stem cell transplant. The clonotype was recovered from a female patient in her forties or fifties who had an allogeneic stem cell transplant from an unrelated donor, so the T cells may come from the graft donor. Some clones in this sample may be carry-over from other donors' samples. V and J are TRBV2 and TRBJ1-2; D ambiguous. CDR3 nucleotides: TGTGCCAGCAGTGAAATAGTTAGGTCCCTCTATGGCTACACCTTC. Translated, it gives CASSEIVRSLYGYTF.